A selection of T cell receptor beta chains follows, all from one sample in a study of shared clonotypes between healthy human individuals. Sequenced by immunoSEQ multiplex PCR; TCRdb stores in-frame clones only, minus some. The repertoire holds around 600,000 clones, with roughly 96% as singletons. The sample consisted of naive CD8+ T cells sorted from blood. Receptors originate from a woman aged 25 to 39 in good health. CDR3s include the opening cysteine and the closing phenylalanine or tryptophan. A D gene is named only where the DNA matches it firmly. The size of a clone is reported for some rows only, either as once, few or many, or as a class for expanded clones.

clone_size	d_call	j_call	v_call	cdr3_aa	cdr3_nt
NA	TRBD2	TRBJ2-3	TRBV5-6	CASSLIGGSTDTQYF	TGTGCCAGCAGCTTAATCGGGGGGAGCACAGATACGCAGTATTTT
once	NA	TRBJ2-3	TRBV7-9	CASSLQDTQYF	TGTGCCAGCAGCTTACAAGATACGCAGTATTTT
NA	NA	TRBJ2-7	TRBV6-5	CASSPEEGYEQYF	TGTGCCAGCAGCCCCGAGGAGGGGTACGAGCAGTACTTC
once	TRBD1	TRBJ1-2	TRBV7-8	CASSLPLASPGQGTTNYGYTF	TGTGCCAGCAGCCTACCCCTAGCTTCACCGGGACAGGGAACTACCAACTATGGCTACACCTTC
NA	NA	TRBJ2-7	TRBV7-9	CASSLIEGPSSYEQYF	TGTGCCAGCAGCTTAATAGAGGGGCCGAGCTCCTACGAGCAGTACTTC
NA	TRBD2	TRBJ2-3	TRBV19	CASSRLAGATDTQYF	TGTGCCAGTAGTAGGCTAGCGGGAGCAACAGATACGCAGTATTTT
NA	TRBD1	TRBJ1-3	TRBV6-5	CASWTGDWNTIYF	TGTGCCAGCTGGACAGGGGATTGGAACACCATATATTTT
NA	TRBD2	TRBJ2-1	TRBV10-3	CATKRDGYYNEQFF	TGTGCCACTAAGCGGGATGGCTATTACAATGAGCAGTTCTTC
NA	NA	TRBJ2-7	TRBV6-5	CASSLDRTLYEQYF	TGTGCCAGCAGCCTCGACAGGACATTATACGAGCAGTACTTC
NA	TRBD1	TRBJ1-1	TRBV30	CASATGRNTEAFF	TGTGCCTCTGCGACAGGGCGGAACACTGAAGCTTTCTTT
NA	NA	TRBJ1-1	TRBV27	CASSLFGGLMNTEAFF	TGTGCCAGCAGTTTATTCGGGGGGCTCATGAACACTGAAGCTTTCTTT
NA	NA	TRBJ2-5	TRBV21-1	CASSKERQHQETQYF	TGTGCCAGCAGCAAAGAAAGACAGCACCAAGAGACCCAGTACTTC
NA	NA	TRBJ1-2	TRBV27	CASSLLGGSYGYTF	TGTGCCAGCAGTTTACTCGGGGGCAGCTATGGCTACACCTTC
NA	TRBD1	TRBJ2-7	TRBV7-8	CASSLHRGQSTYEQYF	TGTGCCAGCAGCTTACACAGGGGGCAGTCCACCTACGAGCAGTACTTC
NA	NA	TRBJ2-7	TRBV4-1	CASSQWMDYEQYF	TGCGCCAGCAGCCAATGGATGGACTACGAGCAGTACTTC
NA	TRBD2	TRBJ2-1	TRBV19	CASSIELAGTSYNEQFF	TGTGCCAGTAGTATAGAACTAGCGGGTACATCCTACAATGAGCAGTTCTTC
NA	TRBD1	TRBJ2-7	TRBV2	CASSPKDRVYEQYF	TGTGCCAGCAGCCCCAAGGACAGGGTCTACGAGCAGTACTTC
once	NA	TRBJ2-3	TRBV11-2	CASTTLMTDTQYF	TGTGCCAGCACGACGTTGATGACAGATACGCAGTATTTT
NA	TRBD1	TRBJ2-7	TRBV28	CASSSQTGVGEQYF	TGTGCCAGCAGTTCTCAGACAGGGGTGGGCGAGCAGTACTTC
NA	NA	TRBJ2-7	TRBV6-5	CASSSGTSTYEQYF	TGTGCCAGCAGTTCCGGGACTTCCACCTACGAGCAGTACTTC
NA	TRBD1	TRBJ2-7	TRBV5-6	CASSVLPGTGNHEQYF	TGTGCCAGCAGCGTCCTACCGGGGACAGGAAACCACGAGCAGTACTTC
NA	NA	TRBJ1-1	TRBV6-6	CASSYTGTEAFF	TGTGCCAGCAGTTACACGGGGACTGAAGCTTTCTTT
NA	NA	TRBJ2-5	TRBV6-5	CASSTTSFSLETQYF	TGTGCCAGCAGTACAACTAGTTTTAGTTTGGAGACCCAGTACTTC
NA	TRBD2	TRBJ2-2	TRBV9	CASSAPLIAGDTGELFF	TGTGCCAGCAGCGCGCCCCTGATCGCGGGAGACACCGGGGAGCTGTTTTTT
once	NA	TRBJ1-5	TRBV29-1	CSVEESIGNQPQHF	TGCAGCGTTGAAGAGTCTATAGGAAATCAGCCCCAGCATTTT
NA	TRBD2	TRBJ2-2	TRBV9	CASSGSGRASGELFF	TGTGCCAGCAGCGGTAGCGGGAGGGCCTCCGGGGAGCTGTTTTTT
NA	NA	TRBJ1-1	TRBV27	CASSLQGDTEAFF	TGTGCCAGCAGTTTACAGGGAGACACTGAAGCTTTCTTT